Described below is a single TCR beta chain sequence and its context. This sample is part of a study of radiotherapy plus CTLA-4 blockade in lung cancer. The CDR3 totals 13 residues. Germline-derived CDR1 and CDR2 are SGHTA and FQGNSA. The germline V and J ends were trimmed by 6 bases and 0 bases, with 6 bases remaining between them. Method: immunoSEQ multiplex PCR; TCRdb's copy keeps in-frame clones and lacks some. The table includes some 62,000 clones, approximately 80% detected once. Sample: peripheral blood, taken from a patient treated with radiotherapy plus ipilimumab. V and J are TRBV7-2 and TRBJ1-3; D is ambiguous. The source of this sequence is a human donor with non-small cell lung cancer who had a complete response to radiotherapy plus ipilimumab. The CDR3 nucleotides are TGTGCCAGCAGGACGCTCTCTGGAAACACCATATATTTT. This codes for CASRTLSGNTIYF. Variable domain in full (rest from reference TRBV7-2 and TRBJ1-3): GAGVSQSPSNKVTEKGKDVELRCDPISGHTALYWYRQSLGQGLEFLIYFQGNSAPDKSGLPSDRFSAERTGGSVSTLTIQRTQQEDSAVYLCASRTLSGNTIYFGEGSWLTVV.